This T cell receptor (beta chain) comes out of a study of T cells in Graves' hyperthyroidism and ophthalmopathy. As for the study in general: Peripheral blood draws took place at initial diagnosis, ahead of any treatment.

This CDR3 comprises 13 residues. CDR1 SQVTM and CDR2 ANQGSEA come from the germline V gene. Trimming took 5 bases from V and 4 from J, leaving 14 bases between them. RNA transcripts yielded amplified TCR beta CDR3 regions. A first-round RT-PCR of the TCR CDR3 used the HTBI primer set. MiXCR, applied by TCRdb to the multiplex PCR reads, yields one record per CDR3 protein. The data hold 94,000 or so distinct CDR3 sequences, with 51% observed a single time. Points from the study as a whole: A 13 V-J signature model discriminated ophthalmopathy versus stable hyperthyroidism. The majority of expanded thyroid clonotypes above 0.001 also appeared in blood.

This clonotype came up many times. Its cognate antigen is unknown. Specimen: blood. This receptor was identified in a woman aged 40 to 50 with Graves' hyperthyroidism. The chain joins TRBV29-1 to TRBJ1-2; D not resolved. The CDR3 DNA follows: TGCAGCGTTACCGTGAAGCCCTCCTATGGCTACACCTTC. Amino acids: CSVTVKPSYGYTF.